This T cell receptor (beta chain) was identified in a study of shared clonotypes between healthy human individuals. Overall study context: There were three CD4 naive, three CD4 memory, two CD8 naive and one CD8 memory plates per donor.

Study-level findings and limits: Some clonotypes were shared by all four sorted-subset donors, while others were not shared. The non-shared ones had lower generation probabilities than the shared ones.

The V end was cut by 10 bases, the J end by 6 bases, with 24 bases between. The germline V gene has CDR1 SNHLY and CDR2 FYNNEI. The CDR3 is made up of 15 amino acids. Genomic DNA of each subset was evenly split across several immunoSEQ plates. Sequenced by immunoSEQ multiplex PCR; TCRdb stores in-frame clones only, minus some. The repertoire has over 1.4 million clones, approximately 97% of them found once; the top ten carry approximately 1.1%. Concerning this clone: The antigen is undetermined.

Study donors comprised healthy, HIV-negative adults devoid of recent acute infection or vaccination. The material sequenced was naive CD4+ T cells sorted from blood. Subset noted: CD45RA+ positively selected. This sequence was found in a man aged 25 to 40 in good health. The chain employs TRBV2 and TRBJ1-1; tentatively, D is TRBD1 (5 bases). CDR3 amino acids: CATRLGTKWFSEAFF. The CDR3 DNA reads as TGTGCCACCCGGTTGGGGACGAAATGGTTCTCTGAAGCTTTCTTT.